Listed here are 9 T cell receptor beta chains from one sample, sequenced in a study of blood T cell repertoires in COVID-19. Sequencing was performed with immunoSEQ multiplex PCR; in TCRdb, only in-frame clones are kept and a portion is missing. The sample has 200,000 to 250,000 clones, approximately 84% seen once; the top ten hold 1.8%. The source material was PBMCs or T cells enriched from blood (not recorded which). All receptors derive from a man between 60 and 75 years old who had recovered from COVID-19.

V and J are TRBV10-2 and TRBJ2-2; no firm D call. The V end was cut by 5 bases, the J end by 1 base, with 8 bases between. Germline V gives CDR1 WSHSY, CDR2 SAAADI. The CDR3 contains 14 residues. CDR3 nucleotides: TGCGCCAGCAGTTACAGTCGGAACACCGGGGAGCTGTTTTTT. It specifies CASSYSRNTGELFF.

The chain uses TRBV5-1 and TRBJ2-3; a possible D gene is TRBD1 (6 bases). Trimming took 7 bases from V and 4 from J, leaving 13 bases between them. CDR3 length: 13 residues. Germline loops: CDR1 SGHRS, CDR2 YFSETQ. For the CDR3, the DNA is TGCGCCAGCCAACAGGGTATTGCAGATACGCAGTATTTT. Its protein is CASQQGIADTQYF.

This clone was counted once. This rearrangement joins TRBV7-2 to TRBJ2-7, with no clear D. Germline CDR1 and CDR2: SGHTA and FQGNSA. The CDR3 sequence is 14 residues long. V was pared by 1 base and J by 0 bases, with 7 bases between. DNA of the CDR3: TGTGCCAGCAGCTTAGATTACAGCTCCTACGAGCAGTACTTC. It specifies CASSLDYSSYEQYF.

The rearrangement links TRBV14 to TRBJ2-3; 9 nucleotides align to TRBD2. The germline gives CDR1 SGHDN, CDR2 FVKESK. The junction had 10 bases not matched to a gene; V was cut back by 4 bases and J by 5 bases. There are 16 residues in the CDR3. CDR3 amino acids: CASSPPGSRGGDTQYF. Written as DNA, the CDR3 is TGTGCCAGCAGCCCCCCAGGTTCGCGGGGGGGAGATACGCAGTATTTT.

The chain joins TRBV5-1 to TRBJ1-5, with 9 bases that match TRBD1. The CDR3 length is 15 residues. From germline, CDR1 is SGHRS and CDR2 YFSETQ. J gave up 5 bases and V 3 bases, and 6 bases lay outside the gene matches. The CDR3 nucleotides are TGCGCCAGCAGCTACCCAACAGGGGGCGATCAGCCCCAGCATTTT. Translating gives CASSYPTGGDQPQHF.

This chain joins TRBV18 and TRBJ2-7, with D perhaps matching TRBD2 (5 bases). V was clipped by 3 bases and J by 0 bases, with 9 bases between them. The CDR3 is 14 amino acids. The germline gives CDR1 KGHSH, CDR2 LQKENI. The DNA of the CDR3 is TGTGCCAGCTCACCCAGCGGTTACTCCTACGAGCAGTACTTC. It yields the protein CASSPSGYSYEQYF.

This clone was found once. The gene calls are TRBV4-2 and TRBJ2-1; 10 nucleotides agree with TRBD2. The CDR3 runs to 17 residues. Germline lookup yields CDR1 LGHNA and CDR2 YNFKEQ. Trimming at V came to 3 bases and at J to 6 bases, leaving 11 bases not matched to a gene. DNA for the CDR3: TGTGCCAGCAGCCAGAACAGGTTAGCGGGGGGCAGCAATGAGCAGTTCTTC. Translated: CASSQNRLAGGSNEQFF.

The chain is built from TRBV5-1 and TRBJ2-6; 9 bases map to TRBD1. The CDR3 consists of 16 residues. Unmatched junction bases numbered 5, after V lost 3 bases and J lost 4 bases. The germline CDR1 and CDR2 sequences are SGHRS and YFSETQ. The CDR3 DNA reads as TGCGCCAGCAGCTCACAGGGGGCGTCGGGGGCCAACGTCCTGACTTTC. Protein product: CASSSQGASGANVLTF.

This chain connects TRBV2 to TRBJ1-6; weak D call: TRBD1 (5 bases). CDR1 SNHLY and CDR2 FYNNEI come from the germline V gene. This CDR3 has 16 residues. Trimming took 6 bases from V and 0 from J, leaving 12 bases between them. The CDR3 spells CASRLHRSSYNSPLHF. The CDR3 bases are TGTGCCAGCAGACTACACAGGAGCTCCTATAATTCACCCCTCCACTTT.